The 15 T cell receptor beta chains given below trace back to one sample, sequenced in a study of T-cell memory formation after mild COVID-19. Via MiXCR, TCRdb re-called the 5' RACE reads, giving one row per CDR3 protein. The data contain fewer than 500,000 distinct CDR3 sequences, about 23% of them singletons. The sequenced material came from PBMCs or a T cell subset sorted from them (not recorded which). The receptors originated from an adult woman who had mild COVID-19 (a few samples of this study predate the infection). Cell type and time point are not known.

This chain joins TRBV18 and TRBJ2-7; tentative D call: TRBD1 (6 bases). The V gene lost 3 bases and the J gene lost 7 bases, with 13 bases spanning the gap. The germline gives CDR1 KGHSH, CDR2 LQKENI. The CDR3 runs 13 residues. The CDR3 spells CASSPSQGGEQYF. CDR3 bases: TGTGCCAGCTCACCGTCACAGGGTGGGGAGCAGTACTTC.

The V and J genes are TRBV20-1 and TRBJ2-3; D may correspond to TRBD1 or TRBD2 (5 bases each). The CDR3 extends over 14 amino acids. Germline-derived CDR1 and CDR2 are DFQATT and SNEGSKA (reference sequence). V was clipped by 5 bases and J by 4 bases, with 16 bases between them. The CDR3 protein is CSAPPGRGPDTQYF. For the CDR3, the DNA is TGCAGTGCTCCACCCGGTCGGGGCCCAGATACGCAGTATTTT.

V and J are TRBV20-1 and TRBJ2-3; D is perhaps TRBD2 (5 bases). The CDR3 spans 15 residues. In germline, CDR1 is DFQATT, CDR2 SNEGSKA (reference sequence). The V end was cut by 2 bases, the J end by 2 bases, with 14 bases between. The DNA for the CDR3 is TGCAGTGCTAGACGGGGATCGGCGAACACAGATACGCAGTATTTT. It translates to CSARRGSANTDTQYF.

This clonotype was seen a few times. The CDR3 protein is CASSSRILYEQYF. The CDR3 bases are TGTGCCAGCAGCTCCCGTATACTTTACGAGCAGTACTTC. The V call is TRBV7-2, the J call TRBJ2-7; D is undetermined. The CDR3 is 13 amino acids. With 4 bases removed from V and 4 bases from J, the gap between germline ends came to 11 bases. Germline V gene sequence: CDR1 SGHTA, CDR2 FQGNSA.

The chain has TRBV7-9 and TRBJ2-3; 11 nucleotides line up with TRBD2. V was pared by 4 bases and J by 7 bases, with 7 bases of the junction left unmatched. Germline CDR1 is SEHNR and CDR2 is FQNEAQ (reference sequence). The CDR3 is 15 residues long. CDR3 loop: CASSSALAGVHTQYF. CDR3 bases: TGTGCCAGCAGCTCCGCACTAGCGGGAGTACATACGCAGTATTTT.

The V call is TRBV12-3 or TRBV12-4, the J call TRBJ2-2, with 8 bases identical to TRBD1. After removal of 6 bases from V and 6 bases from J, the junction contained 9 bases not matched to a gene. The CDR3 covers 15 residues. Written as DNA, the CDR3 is TGTGCCAGCAGCCCCACAGGGGGAATTGCCGGGGAGCTGTTTTTT. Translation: CASSPTGGIAGELFF.

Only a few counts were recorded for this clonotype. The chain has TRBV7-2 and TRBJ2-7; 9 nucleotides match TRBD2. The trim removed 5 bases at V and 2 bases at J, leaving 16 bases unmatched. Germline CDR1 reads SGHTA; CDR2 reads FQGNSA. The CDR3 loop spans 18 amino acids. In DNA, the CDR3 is TGTGCCAGCAGCCTCCAGACTAGCGGAGGGTCCCCTCCCTACGAGCAGTACTTC. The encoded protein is CASSLQTSGGSPPYEQYF.

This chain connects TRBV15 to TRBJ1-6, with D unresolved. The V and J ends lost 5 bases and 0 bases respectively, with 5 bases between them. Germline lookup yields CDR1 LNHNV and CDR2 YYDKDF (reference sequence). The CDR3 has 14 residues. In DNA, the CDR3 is TGTGCCACCAGCGACAACTCCTATAATTCACCCCTCCACTTT. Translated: CATSDNSYNSPLHF.

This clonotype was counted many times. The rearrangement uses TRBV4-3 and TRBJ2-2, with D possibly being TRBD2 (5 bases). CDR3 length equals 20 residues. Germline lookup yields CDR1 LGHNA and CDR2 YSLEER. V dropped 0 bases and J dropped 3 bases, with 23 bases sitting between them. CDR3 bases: TGCGCCAGCAGCCAAGATCTCCTGTTGGACTCCAGAAAACACACCGGGGAGCTGTTTTTT. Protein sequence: CASSQDLLLDSRKHTGELFF.

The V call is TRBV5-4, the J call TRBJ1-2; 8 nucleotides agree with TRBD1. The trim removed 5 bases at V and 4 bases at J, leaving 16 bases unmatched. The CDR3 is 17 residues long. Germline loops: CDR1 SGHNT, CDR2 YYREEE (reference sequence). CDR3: CASRAGQVPPEVYGYTF. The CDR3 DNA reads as TGTGCCAGCAGGGCGGGACAGGTCCCACCTGAAGTCTATGGCTACACCTTC. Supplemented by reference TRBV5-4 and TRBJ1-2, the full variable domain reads ETGVTQSPTHLIKTRGQQVTLRCSSQSGHNTVSWYQQALGQGPQFIFQYYREEENGRGNFPPRFSGLQFPNYSSELNVNALELDDSALYLCASRAGQVPPEVYGYTFGSGTRLTVV.

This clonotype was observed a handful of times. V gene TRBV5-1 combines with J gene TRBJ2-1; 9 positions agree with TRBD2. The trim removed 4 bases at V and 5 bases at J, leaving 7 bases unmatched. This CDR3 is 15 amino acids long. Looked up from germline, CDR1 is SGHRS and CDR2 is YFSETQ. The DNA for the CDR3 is TGCGCCAGCAGCCTAACTAGCGGGCGGCACAATGAGCAGTTCTTC. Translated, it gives CASSLTSGRHNEQFF.

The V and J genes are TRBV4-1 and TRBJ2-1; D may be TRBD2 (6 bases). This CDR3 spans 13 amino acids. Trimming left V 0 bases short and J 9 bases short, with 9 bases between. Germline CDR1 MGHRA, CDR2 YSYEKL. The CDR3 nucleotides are TGCGCCAGCAGCCAAGAGGGACTGGGTGAGCAGTTCTTC. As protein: CASSQEGLGEQFF.

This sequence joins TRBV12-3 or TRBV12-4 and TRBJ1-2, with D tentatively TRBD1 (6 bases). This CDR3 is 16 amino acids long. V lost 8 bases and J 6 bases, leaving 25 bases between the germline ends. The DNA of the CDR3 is TGTGCCAGCGGTCCACCTTGGGGGGCCATTCCTAATGGCTACACCTTC. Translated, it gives CASGPPWGAIPNGYTF.

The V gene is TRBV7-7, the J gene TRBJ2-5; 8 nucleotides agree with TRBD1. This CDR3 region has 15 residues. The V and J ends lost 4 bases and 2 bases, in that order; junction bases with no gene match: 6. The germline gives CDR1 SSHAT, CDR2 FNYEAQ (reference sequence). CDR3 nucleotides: TGTGCCAGCAGCTCCGGACAGGGTTGGCAAGAGACCCAGTACTTC. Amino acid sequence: CASSSGQGWQETQYF.

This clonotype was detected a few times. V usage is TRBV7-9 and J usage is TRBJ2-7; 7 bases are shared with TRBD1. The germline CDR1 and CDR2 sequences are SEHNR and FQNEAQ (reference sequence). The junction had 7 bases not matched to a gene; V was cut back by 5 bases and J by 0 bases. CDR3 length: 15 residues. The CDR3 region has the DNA TGTGCCAGCAGCACTAGACAGGGACGCTCCTACGAGCAGTACTTC. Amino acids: CASSTRQGRSYEQYF.